The 12 T cell receptor beta chains presented below share a single source sample, sequenced in a study of shared clonotypes between healthy human individuals. Profiled with immunoSEQ multiplex PCR; TCRdb holds only in-frame clones, not every one. The data show about 480,000 clones, with about four fifths seen just once and 10% to 15% held by the top ten. The sample taken for sequencing was PBMCs. The receptors here all came from a woman between 40 and 50 years old in good health. Some clones in this sample may be carry-over from other donors' samples.

The chain employs TRBV25-1 and TRBJ2-7; 7 bases line up with TRBD1. The CDR3 has 14 amino acids. J was trimmed by 1 base and V by 5 bases; bases with no gene match: 5. Germline values: CDR1 MGHDK, CDR2 SYGVNS. Written as DNA, the CDR3 is TGTGCCAGCAGTTTCCCGGGACAGTCCTACGAGCAGTACTTC. It translates to CASSFPGQSYEQYF.

The chain uses TRBV18 and TRBJ2-1, with 9 bases lining up with TRBD2. CDR1 is KGHSH and CDR2 is LQKENI in the germline V gene. CDR3 length: 18 amino acids. J was trimmed by 7 bases and V by 1 base; bases with no gene match: 14. DNA of the CDR3: TGTGCCAGCTCACCACGACTAGAGGCGGGAGGGCCAGGTAATGAGCAGTTCTTC. This encodes CASSPRLEAGGPGNEQFF.

This clone was counted only a few times. This CDR3 is also generated by other DNA sequences in the sample. The chain is built from TRBV9 and TRBJ1-2, with a possible D match to TRBD1 (5 bases). V was shortened by 0 bases and J by 5 bases, with 17 bases between the two germline ends. The CDR3 covers 16 residues. Germline V gene lookup returns CDR1 SGDLS and CDR2 YYNGEE. The CDR3 nucleotides read TGTGCCAGCAGCGTAGGATCAGGGTTCGAAGGGTATGGCTACACCTTC. It specifies CASSVGSGFEGYGYTF.

The chain recombines TRBV30 with TRBJ1-5; D is possibly TRBD1 (6 bases). V was trimmed by 0 bases and J by 6 bases, leaving 12 bases between them. This CDR3 region has 14 residues. The germline gives CDR1 GTSNPN, CDR2 SVGIG (reference sequence). The CDR3 spells CAWSVEGGGQPQHF. The CDR3 DNA reads as TGTGCCTGGAGTGTAGAGGGGGGGGGTCAGCCCCAGCATTTT.

The genes are TRBV25-1 and TRBJ2-2, with D perhaps assigned TRBD1 or TRBD2 (5 bases each). Germline V lookup: CDR1 MGHDK, CDR2 SYGVNS. This CDR3 region has 14 residues. Trimming removed 0 bases at V and 8 bases at J, with 10 bases between. The CDR3 DNA is TGTGCCAGCAGTGAATATAAGGGGACGGGGGAGCTGTTTTTT. Translation: CASSEYKGTGELFF.

The chain recombines TRBV6-5 with TRBJ2-7; tentatively, D is TRBD1 (7 bases). Looked up from germline, CDR1 is MNHEY and CDR2 is SVGAGI. With 6 bases removed from V and 0 bases from J, the gap between germline ends came to 15 bases. The CDR3 runs 15 residues. The CDR3 reads CASREGRGSSYEQYF. CDR3 DNA sequence: TGTGCCAGCAGGGAGGGCAGGGGGAGCTCCTACGAGCAGTACTTC.

The chain links TRBV28 to TRBJ2-7; D ambiguous. The germline gives CDR1 MDHEN, CDR2 SYDVKM. CDR3 length: 13 amino acids. V lost 2 bases and J 5 bases, leaving 10 bases between the germline ends. In DNA form, the CDR3 reads TGTGCCAGCAGTTTAGCTGGTACCCACGAGCAGTACTTC. Encoded protein: CASSLAGTHEQYF. The full variable domain, in which reference TRBV28 and TRBJ2-7 provide the parts outside the CDR3, is DVKVTQSSRYLVKRTGEKVFLECVQDMDHENMFWYRQDPGLGLRLIYFSYDVKMKEKGDIPEGYSVSREKKERFSLILESASTNQTSMYLCASSLAGTHEQYFGPGTRLTVT.

This clone has a single count. This is likely an artifact of a read error, given a far larger clone one base away. The DNA for the CDR3 is TGCGCCAGCAGGACCGGGACAAGGGACTCCTACGAGCAGTACTTC. The encoded protein is CASRTGTRDSYEQYF. The V call is TRBV5-1, the J call TRBJ2-7, with a weak D call TRBD1 (6 bases). This CDR3 is 15 amino acids long. Germline V gives CDR1 SGHRS, CDR2 YFSETQ. The V and J ends lost 5 bases and 0 bases respectively, with 15 bases between them.

The chain has TRBV4-1 and TRBJ1-6, with 8 bases that match TRBD1. Losses at the gene ends were 2 bases for V and 10 bases for J; bases not matched to a gene: 7. This CDR3 is 15 amino acids long. Per germline, CDR1 MGHRA and CDR2 YSYEKL. For the CDR3, the DNA is TGCGCCAGCAGCCAACCAGGGGGCGGGAGATCACCCCTCCACTTT. Amino acids: CASSQPGGGRSPLHF.

The chain has TRBV19 and TRBJ2-6; 10 bases line up with TRBD2. In germline, CDR1 is LNHDA, CDR2 SQIVND (reference sequence). The CDR3 totals 17 residues. With V trimmed by 5 bases and J by 0 bases, 4 bases remained unmatched. CDR3: CASSVLAGNSGANVLTF. In DNA form, the CDR3 reads TGTGCCAGTAGTGTACTAGCGGGGAACTCTGGGGCCAACGTCCTGACTTTC.

This clone was found once. This chain links TRBV2 with TRBJ1-3; D is ambiguous. CDR3 length equals 17 residues. The germline V gene encodes CDR1 SNHLY and CDR2 FYNNEI. Trimming cost V 8 bases and J 0 bases, with 20 bases left between them. CDR3 coding DNA: TGTGCCAGCGTCCTTCCAGGAAAACGACCCTCTGGAAACACCATATATTTT. This codes for CASVLPGKRPSGNTIYF.

The CDR3 DNA reads as TGTGCCAGCTCACCACCGACGGAGGGCTATGGCTACACCTTC. Translating gives CASSPPTEGYGYTF. The chain carries TRBV18 and TRBJ1-2; D is unresolved. Between the trimmed V and J ends, which lost 0 bases and 4 bases, there was a span of 9 bases. Germline values: CDR1 KGHSH, CDR2 LQKENI. The CDR3 spans 14 residues.